The clone carrying this TCR beta chain appeared a few times. Its matching antigen is unknown. This specimen belongs to a study of OX40 agonist ivuxolimab in advanced cancers. The study, taken as a whole, reports: In CD8+ T cells, expanded clones were on average more numerous than in CD4+. Dosing at 0.1 to 3.0 mg/kg was accompanied by clonal expansion of CD4+ and CD8+ blood T cells by week 6.

Samples of blood were obtained at baseline, on cycle 4 day 1, and on cycle 7 day 1. The CDR3 spans 15 residues. TCRdb's copy holds only in-frame clones and misses some; the assay was immunoSEQ multiplex PCR. In the table there are about 38,000 clones, around four fifths of which are singletons. The input for sequencing was CD4+ or CD8+ T cells sorted from blood, taken in a trial of the OX40 agonist ivuxolimab. The rearrangement uses TRBV21-1 and TRBJ1-2; TRBD1, the D gene given by the table, was not confirmed from the DNA. TRBV21-1 is an annotated pseudogene. The source is an adult with an advanced solid tumor such as melanoma, head and neck, liver or kidney cancer. The CDR3 DNA reads as TGTGCCAGCCGCACCCGACCAAACAGGTACTATGGCTACACCTTC. This translates into CASRTRPNRYYGYTF.